This passage covers 3 T cell receptor beta chains from one sample sequenced in a study of cytomegalovirus exposure and HLA in healthy donors. A multiplex PCR was run with 60 Vbeta primers and 13 Jbeta primers. Measured with immunoSEQ multiplex PCR; TCRdb has only the in-frame clones, and not every one. The sample has hundreds of thousands of clones, around 80% seen once. The sample taken for sequencing was PBMCs. These receptors were taken from a middle-aged man in good health and CMV-seropositive.

The J gene is TRBJ2-1, the V gene TRBV28, with TRBD2 identical over 11 bases. Germline trimming cut 9 bases from V and 1 base from J; bases unmatched to any gene: 8. The CDR3 totals 16 residues. The germline gives CDR1 MDHEN, CDR2 SYDVKM. Written as DNA, the CDR3 is TGTGCCAGGACACCGGGACTAGCGGTTTCCTACAATGAGCAGTTCTTC. Translated, it gives CARTPGLAVSYNEQFF. Complete variable domain (other parts from reference TRBV28 and TRBJ2-1): DVKVTQSSRYLVKRTGEKVFLECVQDMDHENMFWYRQDPGLGLRLIYFSYDVKMKEKGDIPEGYSVSREKKERFSLILESASTNQTSMYLCARTPGLAVSYNEQFFGPGTRLTVL.

This chain links TRBV6-1 with TRBJ1-4, with TRBD1 matching over 7 bases. CDR1 and CDR2 from the germline V gene are MNHNS and SASEGT. V shed 6 bases, J shed 0 bases, and the junction held 1 base outside the gene matches. CDR3 size: 14 residues. The CDR3 loop is CASRQGSTNEKLFF. The CDR3 region has the DNA TGTGCCAGCAGACAGGGGTCAACTAATGAAAAACTGTTTTTT.

This clone was seen a few times. The chain employs TRBV27 and TRBJ2-1; D perhaps matches TRBD1 (5 bases). CDR1 and CDR2 from the germline V gene are MNHEY and SMNVEV (reference sequence). Trimming pared 2 bases from V and 7 bases from J, leaving 18 bases between. CDR3 length: 16 residues. As DNA, the CDR3 is TGTGCCAGCAGTTTAAGGCAGGGTTTGTCTGGGAATGAGCAGTTCTTC. Translated: CASSLRQGLSGNEQFF.